A single sample is the source of the 32 T cell receptor beta chains below, sequenced in a study of CD8 T cells in ankylosing spondylitis. General study points: Seemingly distinctive of ankylosing spondylitis blood was a TCR beta motif formed by eight highly homologous variants.

These receptors' antigens are unknown. One entry per CDR3 protein, called by TCRdb with MiXCR from the 5' RACE reads. The sample includes tens of thousands of distinct CDR3 sequences, about 9% of them seen just once. Sequencing was done on a sample of blood, either unsorted or a sorted T cell fraction (not recorded which). The source is a male donor with ankylosing spondylitis.

This clonotype was detected ten times or more. The chain recombines TRBV5-1 with TRBJ2-7, with D unresolved. Trimming pared 1 base from V and 0 bases from J, leaving 8 bases between. CDR3 length: 14 residues. Germline V gene data show CDR1 as SGHRS and CDR2 as YFSETQ. CDR3 region: CASSLSRSSYEQYF. The CDR3, as DNA: TGCGCCAGCAGCTTGAGTAGGAGCTCCTACGAGCAGTACTTC. Together with reference TRBV5-1 and TRBJ2-7, the CDR3 gives the full variable domain: KAGVTQTPRYLIKTRGQQVTLSCSPISGHRSVSWYQQTPGQGLQFLFEYFSETQRNKGNFPGRFSGRQFSNSRSEMNVSTLELGDSALYLCASSLSRSSYEQYFGPGTRLTVT.

Ten or more counts support this clonotype. This chain joins TRBV20-1 and TRBJ1-1; D perhaps matches TRBD1 (5 bases). V lost 0 bases, J lost 4 bases, and 15 bases lay in between. Germline assignment: CDR1 DFQATT and CDR2 SNEGSKA (reference sequence). CDR3 length: 15 residues. CDR3 in DNA: TGCAGTGCTAGAGAAGACAGTTCCTGGGGCACTGAAGCTTTCTTT. Residues: CSAREDSSWGTEAFF.

V and J are TRBV7-9 and TRBJ2-7; 14 bases map to TRBD2. Looked up from germline, CDR1 is SEHNR and CDR2 is FQNEAQ (reference sequence). The length of the CDR3 is 16 residues. J lost 2 bases, V lost 11 bases, and 11 bases had no gene match. CDR3 DNA: TGTGCCGTCGGACTAGCGGGAGGTCTTGGGGCCTACGAGCAGTACTTC. Translating it yields CAVGLAGGLGAYEQYF.

This clonotype has a count of ten or more. The chain recombines TRBV27 with TRBJ2-7; 7 nucleotides agree with TRBD2. The CDR3 has 13 amino acids. From germline, CDR1 is MNHEY and CDR2 SMNVEV (reference sequence). The trim removed 5 bases at V and 7 bases at J, leaving 8 bases unmatched. The chain's CDR3 is CASSDREAGEQYF. The CDR3 DNA is TGTGCCAGCAGTGATCGGGAGGCCGGGGAGCAGTACTTC.

This clonotype came up a few times. This chain uses TRBV7-8 with TRBJ2-1; either TRBD1 or TRBD2 may fit D (6 bases each). CDR1 is SGHVS, CDR2 FQNEAQ, per germline. The CDR3 length is 16 residues. Trimming cost V 1 base and J 5 bases, with 15 bases left between them. The CDR3 loop reads CASSLVEGGPNNEQFF. CDR3 DNA: TGTGCCAGCAGCTTAGTTGAGGGGGGCCCAAACAATGAGCAGTTCTTC.

This clonotype was counted ten times or more. The genes are TRBV6-1 and TRBJ2-1, with 8 bases lining up with TRBD1. This CDR3 contains 15 residues. Germline trimming cut 4 bases from V and 2 bases from J; bases unmatched to any gene: 4. Per the germline V gene, CDR1 is MNHNS and CDR2 is SASEGT. DNA for the CDR3: TGTGCCAGCAGTGGGGACAGGCAAACCTACAATGAGCAGTTCTTC. It translates to CASSGDRQTYNEQFF.

This clonotype was detected ten times or more. The genes are TRBV7-9 and TRBJ2-5; the D gene could be TRBD1 or TRBD2 (5 bases each). The V gene lost 1 base and the J gene lost 4 bases, with 7 bases spanning the gap. This CDR3 contains 13 residues. From germline, CDR1 is SEHNR and CDR2 FQNEAQ (reference sequence). The CDR3 DNA reads TGTGCCAGCAGCTTAGGGGGGATAGAGACCCAGTACTTC. It translates to CASSLGGIETQYF.

This clonotype has ten or more counts. The genes are TRBV11-2 and TRBJ2-5, with D tentatively TRBD1 or TRBD2 (5 bases each). There are 21 residues in the CDR3. Per the germline V gene, CDR1 is SGHAT and CDR2 is FQNNGV. V shed 0 bases and J shed 3 bases, with 29 bases lying between them. CDR3 bases: TGTGCCAGCAGCTTAGAGGCAGGGTTTTTATTTTGGGTCGGGGACGAAGAGACCCAGTACTTC. It specifies CASSLEAGFLFWVGDEETQYF.

This clonotype was counted many times. This rearrangement joins TRBV29-1 to TRBJ2-1; D gene uncertain. Germline V CDR1 and CDR2: SQVTM, ANQGSEA. The CDR3 runs 15 residues. In DNA form, the CDR3 reads TGCAGTTCGGCATGGCGGACGACCACCTACAATGAGCAGTTCTTC. It codes for CSSAWRTTTYNEQFF.

V gene TRBV20-1 combines with J gene TRBJ2-7; 8 positions match TRBD2. The CDR3 runs 13 residues. Germline-derived CDR1 and CDR2 are DFQATT and SNEGSKA (reference sequence). The V segment lost 2 bases and the J segment 3 bases; nucleotides outside the gene matches: 3. CDR3 DNA: TGCAGTGCTAGACCCAGCGGGAGCTACGAGCAGTACGTC. It specifies CSARPSGSYEQYV.

This clonotype was observed at least ten times. This rearrangement joins TRBV7-8 to TRBJ2-7, with D possibly matching TRBD2 (6 bases). Germline V gene sequence: CDR1 SGHVS, CDR2 FQNEAQ. Between the trimmed V and J ends, which lost 3 bases and 4 bases, there was a span of 10 bases. The CDR3 runs to 13 residues. The CDR3 coding sequence is TGTGCCAGCAGCTTTGGAGGAGGGTACGAGCAGTACGTC. Translating gives CASSFGGGYEQYV.

This clonotype was found many times. The V gene is TRBV10-2, the J gene TRBJ2-7, with D perhaps given as TRBD1 or TRBD2 (5 bases each). CDR3 length equals 14 residues. The V gene's germline CDR1 is WSHSY and CDR2 SAAADI. Trimming shortened V by 5 bases and J by 1 base, and 12 bases separated the two germline ends. In DNA form, the CDR3 reads TGCGCCAGCAGTTCCCGGGACGCGTCCTACGAGCAGTACGTC. Protein sequence: CASSSRDASYEQYV.

In its sample, this clonotype was seen a few times. This chain joins TRBV4-1 and TRBJ2-3; a possible D gene is TRBD2 (7 bases). Germline CDR1 and CDR2: MGHRA and YSYEKL. V was trimmed by 1 base and J by 14 bases, leaving 13 bases between them. This CDR3 is 12 amino acids long. CDR3 coding DNA: TGCGCCAGCAGCCAAGCGGGGGGCTCGGGGTATTTT. Translating gives CASSQAGGSGYF.

This clonotype showed up just a few times. This chain joins TRBV5-1 and TRBJ2-7, with 10 nucleotides matching TRBD2. Germline assignment: CDR1 SGHRS and CDR2 YFSETQ. V was clipped by 0 bases and J by 5 bases; unmatched bases: 8. This CDR3 is 16 amino acids long. This CDR3 reads CASSLARASGSHEQYV. CDR3 DNA sequence: TGCGCCAGCAGCTTGGCTAGGGCTAGCGGGAGCCACGAGCAGTACGTC.

This clonotype appeared many times. The rearrangement links TRBV3-1 to TRBJ1-1; D may be TRBD1 (5 bases). Germline V gene data show CDR1 as LGHDT and CDR2 as YNNKEL (reference sequence). The CDR3 contains 15 residues. Trimming took off 7 bases at V and 4 bases at J, with 19 bases between the two ends. The CDR3 loop reads CASKPGREGVTEAFF. In DNA form, the CDR3 reads TGTGCCAGCAAACCCGGGAGGGAAGGGGTCACTGAAGCTTTCTTT.

This clonotype has ten or more counts. The V and J genes are TRBV27 and TRBJ1-2; D not resolved. The CDR3 length is 16 residues. Germline lookup yields CDR1 MNHEY and CDR2 SMNVEV (reference sequence). Trimming cost V 5 bases and J 5 bases, with 21 bases left between them. The CDR3 bases are TGTGCCAGCAGTCCCTCTAGTGGGCGCGTAGTTTATGGCTACACCTTC. It is translated as CASSPSSGRVVYGYTF.

Of note for this clonotype: A read error may explain this, as a much larger clone is one base away. This chain links TRBV25-1 with TRBJ2-7, with D perhaps matching TRBD1 (5 bases). The CDR3 has 16 residues. Trimming pared 3 bases from V and 4 bases from J, leaving 19 bases between. Germline V lookup: CDR1 MGHDK, CDR2 SYGVNS. Here the CDR3 DNA reads TGTGCCAGCAGTGACAATTCAGGGTTTCAGTCGTACGAGCAGTACTTC. As protein: CASSDNSGFQSYEQYF.

The chain is built from TRBV5-5 and TRBJ1-1; possibly TRBD1 for D (5 bases). Germline V gives CDR1 SGHKS, CDR2 YYEKEE (reference sequence). The CDR3 has 14 residues. V lost 9 bases and J lost 3, with 18 bases in between. As DNA, the CDR3 is TGTGCCATCGGCCGGGGACTCTGGGACACTGAAGCTTTCTTT. Its protein product is CAIGRGLWDTEAFF.

Only a few counts were recorded for this clonotype. The chain joins TRBV11-2 to TRBJ2-5; tentatively, D is TRBD1 or TRBD2 (5 bases each). Germline CDR1 and CDR2: SGHAT and FQNNGV. Trimming shortened V by 5 bases and J by 1 base, and 17 bases separated the two germline ends. CDR3 length: 16 residues. The CDR3 DNA reads as TGTGCCAGCAGCCTATGGGGACCGCGAACCCAAGAGACCCAGTACTTC. It yields the protein CASSLWGPRTQETQYF.

The chain uses TRBV20-1 and TRBJ2-1; 8 positions agree with TRBD2. The CDR3 is made up of 20 amino acids. V dropped 0 bases and J dropped 0; count of bases not matched to a gene: 16. From germline, CDR1 is DFQATT and CDR2 SNEGSKA (reference sequence). In nucleotides, the CDR3 is TGCAGTGCTAGAGATGTGGCGGGAGGAGCGGGGGTAAGCTCCTACAATGAGCAGTTCTTC. This gives the protein CSARDVAGGAGVSSYNEQFF.

On this clonotype itself: A single base separates this from a much larger clone, so it may be a read error. The V gene is TRBV30, the J gene TRBJ1-4; the match to TRBD1 covers 7 bases. The germline V gene encodes CDR1 GTSNPN and CDR2 SVGIG (reference sequence). This CDR3 comprises 14 residues. CDR3 in amino acids: CAWSTQGGYEKLIF. In DNA, the CDR3 is TGTGCCTGGAGTACTCAGGGGGGCTATGAAAAACTGATTTTT.

The gene calls are TRBV14 and TRBJ2-2; D gene ambiguous. This CDR3 comprises 14 residues. From germline, CDR1 is SGHDN and CDR2 FVKESK. Trimming left V 4 bases short and J 7 bases short, with 13 bases between. DNA of the CDR3: TGTGCCAGCAGCCTGACACTGGTCGGCGGGGAGCTGTTTTTT. Encoded protein: CASSLTLVGGELFF.

The table lists this clonotype with a few counts. The chain combines TRBV2 with TRBJ1-1; 7 nucleotides agree with TRBD1. V shed 2 bases and J 5 bases; nucleotides not matched to a gene: 5. CDR1 and CDR2 from the germline V gene are SNHLY and FYNNEI. This CDR3 is built from 14 residues. The CDR3 protein is CASSELTGRTEAFF. The CDR3 nucleotides are TGTGCCAGCAGTGAATTGACAGGGAGGACTGAAGCTTTCTTT.

This clonotype has a handful of counts. CDR3 region: CASSLDSGSGTQYF. The CDR3 coding sequence is TGTGCCAGCAGTCTGGATAGCGGGAGTGGGACCCAGTACTTC. The genes are TRBV27 and TRBJ2-5; 9 bases match TRBD2. The CDR3 covers 14 residues. With V trimmed by 5 bases and J by 7 bases, 8 bases remained unmatched. The germline CDR1 and CDR2 sequences are MNHEY and SMNVEV (reference sequence).

V gene TRBV11-2 combines with J gene TRBJ2-7, with 7 positions matching TRBD2. Germline V gives CDR1 SGHAT, CDR2 FQNNGV. The junction had 9 bases not matched to a gene; V was cut back by 5 bases and J by 2 bases. The CDR3 sequence is 15 residues long. The CDR3: CASSASRLAAYEQYF. CDR3 coding DNA: TGTGCCAGCAGCGCCTCTAGGCTAGCGGCCTACGAGCAGTACTTC.

V and J are TRBV29-1 and TRBJ1-4; TRBD1 might be the D (5 bases). V dropped 4 bases and J dropped 3 bases, with 9 bases sitting between them. This CDR3 comprises 13 residues. The V gene's germline CDR1 is SQVTM and CDR2 ANQGSEA. Here the CDR3 DNA reads TGCAGCGTTGTAGAGACAGCTAATGAAAAACTGTTTTTT. Protein: CSVVETANEKLFF.

The V call is TRBV29-1, the J call TRBJ1-2; the D gene is possibly TRBD1 (6 bases). V was pared by 4 bases and J by 0 bases, with 27 bases between. CDR1 and CDR2 from the germline V gene are SQVTM and ANQGSEA. This CDR3 region has 19 residues. CDR3: CSVAPLLTETGTSNYGYTF. CDR3 in DNA: TGCAGCGTTGCGCCACTTCTCACTGAGACAGGAACATCTAACTATGGCTACACCTTC.

This clonotype was detected only a few times. The rearrangement links TRBV29-1 to TRBJ2-7, with D perhaps TRBD1 (6 bases). This CDR3 is built from 13 residues. Germline loops: CDR1 SQVTM, CDR2 ANQGSEA. Trimming stripped 7 bases from V and 4 bases from J, with 17 bases between. CDR3 nucleotide sequence: TGCAGCGCGACGTACAGGGTGGGGTACGAGCAGTACTTC. This encodes CSATYRVGYEQYF.

Ten or more counts support this clonotype. This rearrangement joins TRBV9 to TRBJ2-3, with D possibly matching TRBD2 (5 bases). V shed 0 bases and J shed 2 bases, with 10 bases lying between them. Germline values: CDR1 SGDLS, CDR2 YYNGEE. The CDR3 is 15 amino acids. DNA for the CDR3: TGTGCCAGCAGCGTAGGCAGACTACCCACAGATACGCAGTATTTT. Amino acids: CASSVGRLPTDTQYF.

J is TRBJ2-7 and V is TRBV30, with D uncertain. V was cut by 3 bases and J by 2 bases, with 8 bases left in between. CDR1 is GTSNPN and CDR2 is SVGIG in the germline V gene (reference sequence). The CDR3 is 12 residues long. In DNA form, the CDR3 reads TGTGCCTGGAGCGCCCCCCCCTACGAGCAGTACTTC. Translating gives CAWSAPPYEQYF.

There are a few counts of this clonotype. The rearrangement uses TRBV7-7 and TRBJ2-2, with D possibly TRBD2 on 5 matching bases. Trimming shortened V by 7 bases and J by 3 bases, and 21 bases separated the two germline ends. The germline V gene has CDR1 SSHAT and CDR2 FNYEAQ (reference sequence). This CDR3 contains 17 residues. CDR3 sequence reads: CASTHGLRERHTGELFF. The CDR3 DNA is TGTGCCAGCACCCATGGGCTAAGGGAGCGGCACACCGGGGAGCTGTTTTTT. Filled out from reference TRBV7-7 and TRBJ2-2, the complete variable domain reads GAGVSQSPRYKVTKRGQDVTLRCDPISSHATLYWYQQALGQGPEFLTYFNYEAQPDKSGLPSDRFSAERPEGSISTLTIQRTEQRDSAMYRCASTHGLRERHTGELFFGEGSRLTVL.

The CDR3 DNA reads TGTGCCAGCAGCTCTCCGGACGGTGGGGCCCACGAGCAGTACTTC. Encoded protein: CASSSPDGGAHEQYF. The genes are TRBV7-9 and TRBJ2-7; perhaps TRBD1 as D (5 bases). The CDR3 totals 15 residues. Trimming shortened V by 4 bases and J by 5 bases, and 18 bases separated the two germline ends. From germline, CDR1 is SEHNR and CDR2 FQNEAQ (reference sequence).